A selection of T cell receptor beta chains follows, all from one sample in a study of cytomegalovirus exposure and HLA in healthy donors. Profiling relied on immunoSEQ multiplex PCR, and the TCRdb table lists in-frame clones only, not all of them. The data hold 80,000 to 100,000 clones, with about 81% observed a single time. The material sequenced was PBMCs. Receptors were obtained from a man aged 18-30 years in good health and CMV-seropositive. Each CDR3 is given with its conserved first and last residue. The D gene is left open where the match is weak. Size is omitted from some rows. Given values are once, few, many or a class for expanded clones.

abundance: .
j_gene: TRBJ2-5
v_gene: TRBV5-6
d_gene: .
CDR3aa: CASSLRRLGQETQYF
CDR3nt: TGTGCCAGCAGCTTGAGGAGACTAGGGCAAGAGACCCAGTACTTC

abundance: few
j_gene: TRBJ1-1
v_gene: TRBV4-1
d_gene: .
CDR3aa: CASRDLGGNTEAFF
CDR3nt: TGCGCCAGCAGGGACCTAGGGGGGAACACTGAAGCTTTCTTT

abundance: .
j_gene: TRBJ1-5
v_gene: TRBV30
d_gene: .
CDR3aa: CAFRTGGGSNQPQHF
CDR3nt: TGTGCCTTCCGAACGGGGGGAGGTAGCAATCAGCCCCAGCATTTT

abundance: .
j_gene: TRBJ1-2
v_gene: TRBV6-1
d_gene: TRBD1
CDR3aa: CASSEPGDRAGYTF
CDR3nt: TGTGCCAGCAGTGAGCCGGGGGACAGGGCTGGCTACACCTTC

abundance: .
j_gene: TRBJ2-2
v_gene: TRBV18
d_gene: TRBD1
CDR3aa: CASSPRGQNTGELFF
CDR3nt: TGTGCCAGCTCACCGAGGGGGCAGAACACCGGGGAGCTGTTTTTT

abundance: .
j_gene: TRBJ2-3
v_gene: TRBV27
d_gene: .
CDR3aa: CASSLAATSTDTQYF
CDR3nt: TGTGCCAGCAGTCTAGCTGCGACTAGCACAGATACGCAGTATTTT

abundance: .
j_gene: TRBJ1-5
v_gene: TRBV4-1
d_gene: .
CDR3aa: CASSQDKGRQPQHF
CDR3nt: TGCGCCAGCAGCCAAGATAAGGGGCGACAGCCCCAGCATTTT

abundance: .
j_gene: TRBJ2-2
v_gene: TRBV10-2
d_gene: TRBD1
CDR3aa: CASSRQGVNTGELFF
CDR3nt: TGCGCCAGCAGCAGACAGGGGGTAAACACCGGGGAGCTGTTTTTT

abundance: .
j_gene: TRBJ1-3
v_gene: TRBV30
d_gene: .
CDR3aa: CAWTYSTMDTIYF
CDR3nt: TGTGCCTGGACCTATAGCACCATGGACACCATATATTTT

abundance: .
j_gene: TRBJ2-2
v_gene: TRBV4-1
d_gene: .
CDR3aa: CASSHERANTGELFF
CDR3nt: TGCGCCAGCAGCCATGAGAGAGCGAACACCGGGGAGCTGTTTTTT

abundance: .
j_gene: TRBJ2-5
v_gene: TRBV7-3
d_gene: TRBD2
CDR3aa: CASSLNSGGIKETQYF
CDR3nt: TGTGCCAGCAGCTTAAATAGCGGGGGGATAAAAGAGACCCAGTACTTC

abundance: .
j_gene: TRBJ1-5
v_gene: TRBV19
d_gene: TRBD1
CDR3aa: CASLTGGGGQPQHF
CDR3nt: TGTGCCAGTCTTACAGGGGGCGGAGGTCAGCCCCAGCATTTT

abundance: few
j_gene: TRBJ1-5
v_gene: TRBV27
d_gene: .
CDR3aa: CASSLRGRTNSNQPQHF
CDR3nt: TGTGCCAGCAGTTTACGCGGCAGGACTAATAGCAATCAGCCCCAGCATTTT

abundance: .
j_gene: TRBJ2-7
v_gene: TRBV30
d_gene: .
CDR3aa: CAWSKSRSYEQYF
CDR3nt: TGTGCCTGGAGTAAGTCGAGGAGCTACGAGCAGTACTTC

abundance: .
j_gene: TRBJ2-3
v_gene: TRBV11-2
d_gene: .
CDR3aa: CTSSHFGQKTSTDTQYF
CDR3nt: TGTACCAGCAGCCACTTCGGACAGAAGACTAGCACAGATACGCAGTATTTT

abundance: .
j_gene: TRBJ2-7
v_gene: TRBV7-9
d_gene: .
CDR3aa: CASSFVGSSYEQYF
CDR3nt: TGTGCCAGCAGCTTCGTGGGCAGTAGCTACGAGCAGTACTTC

abundance: .
j_gene: TRBJ1-6
v_gene: TRBV5-1
d_gene: .
CDR3aa: CASSPEGGRSPLHF
CDR3nt: TGCGCCAGCAGCCCCGAGGGGGGGCGATCACCCCTCCACTTT

abundance: .
j_gene: TRBJ2-1
v_gene: TRBV13
d_gene: TRBD2
CDR3aa: CASSPGTSYNEQFF
CDR3nt: TGTGCCAGCAGCCCCGGGACTAGCTACAATGAGCAGTTCTTC

abundance: .
j_gene: TRBJ2-7
v_gene: TRBV7-9
d_gene: .
CDR3aa: CASSLQGLTYEQYF
CDR3nt: TGTGCCAGCAGCTTACAGGGGCTAACCTACGAGCAGTACTTC

abundance: .
j_gene: TRBJ2-2
v_gene: TRBV6-1
d_gene: TRBD1
CDR3aa: CASSEQGDTGELFF
CDR3nt: TGTGCCAGCAGTGAACAGGGGGACACCGGGGAGCTGTTTTTT

abundance: .
j_gene: TRBJ1-5
v_gene: TRBV5-6
d_gene: TRBD1
CDR3aa: CASSKDRVAQPQHF
CDR3nt: TGTGCCAGCAGCAAGGACAGGGTGGCTCAGCCCCAGCATTTT

abundance: .
j_gene: TRBJ2-7
v_gene: TRBV5-4
d_gene: .
CDR3aa: CASSFSQGYEQYF
CDR3nt: TGTGCCAGCAGCTTTTCACAGGGATACGAGCAGTACTTC

abundance: .
j_gene: TRBJ2-1
v_gene: TRBV7-8
d_gene: TRBD1
CDR3aa: CASSLVASGGYNEQFF
CDR3nt: TGTGCCAGCAGCTTAGTAGCGTCAGGGGGCTACAATGAGCAGTTCTTC

abundance: .
j_gene: TRBJ1-2
v_gene: TRBV5-6
d_gene: .
CDR3aa: CASSRKLNYGYTF
CDR3nt: TGTGCCAGCAGTCGTAAATTAAACTATGGCTACACCTTC

abundance: .
j_gene: TRBJ1-1
v_gene: TRBV18
d_gene: .
CDR3aa: CASSPMGLDATTEAFF
CDR3nt: TGTGCCAGCTCACCAATGGGCCTCGATGCAACCACTGAAGCTTTCTTT

abundance: .
j_gene: TRBJ2-6
v_gene: TRBV2
d_gene: .
CDR3aa: CASSALLGANVLTF
CDR3nt: TGTGCCAGCAGCGCACTGTTAGGGGCCAACGTCCTGACTTTC

abundance: once
j_gene: TRBJ1-2
v_gene: TRBV9
d_gene: .
CDR3aa: CASSVGAADYGYTF
CDR3nt: TGTGCCAGCAGCGTAGGGGCAGCAGACTATGGCTACACCTTC

abundance: .
j_gene: TRBJ2-5
v_gene: TRBV6-1
d_gene: .
CDR3aa: CASSAPVGGLQETQYF
CDR3nt: TGTGCCAGCAGTGCCCCTGTCGGGGGGCTGCAGGAGACCCAGTACTTC

abundance: .
j_gene: TRBJ2-2
v_gene: TRBV6-6
d_gene: TRBD2
CDR3aa: CASSYRLAMDTGELFF
CDR3nt: TGTGCCAGCAGTTACCGACTAGCGATGGACACCGGGGAGCTGTTTTTT

abundance: .
j_gene: TRBJ2-2
v_gene: TRBV5-5
d_gene: .
CDR3aa: CASSLRTGAGELFF
CDR3nt: TGTGCCAGCAGCTTGAGAACAGGAGCCGGGGAGCTGTTTTTT

abundance: few
j_gene: TRBJ1-1
v_gene: TRBV27
d_gene: .
CDR3aa: CASSFLTDMNTEAFF
CDR3nt: TGTGCCAGCAGTTTCTTAACAGATATGAACACTGAAGCTTTCTTT

abundance: .
j_gene: TRBJ1-3
v_gene: TRBV4-1
d_gene: TRBD1
CDR3aa: CASSHGRQGYSGNTIYF
CDR3nt: TGCGCCAGCAGCCATGGAAGACAGGGGTATTCTGGAAACACCATATATTTT

abundance: .
j_gene: TRBJ2-1
v_gene: TRBV30
d_gene: TRBD2
CDR3aa: CAWTRTSGNYNEQFF
CDR3nt: TGTGCCTGGACCAGGACTAGCGGGAACTACAATGAGCAGTTCTTC

abundance: few
j_gene: TRBJ1-1
v_gene: TRBV5-1
d_gene: .
CDR3aa: CASGRSGGTEAFF
CDR3nt: TGCGCCAGCGGTAGGTCAGGAGGGACTGAAGCTTTCTTT

abundance: .
j_gene: TRBJ1-2
v_gene: TRBV19
d_gene: .
CDR3aa: CASSIGPGGVYGYTF
CDR3nt: TGTGCCAGTAGTATAGGTCCAGGAGGAGTCTATGGCTACACCTTC

abundance: .
j_gene: TRBJ2-7
v_gene: TRBV4-1
d_gene: TRBD1
CDR3aa: CASSQRDREYEQYF
CDR3nt: TGCGCCAGCAGCCAAAGGGACAGGGAATACGAGCAGTACTTC

abundance: .
j_gene: TRBJ2-7
v_gene: TRBV1
d_gene: .
CDR3aa: CTSSPSPYEQYF
CDR3nt: TGCACCAGCAGTCCCAGTCCCTACGAGCAGTACTTC

abundance: .
j_gene: TRBJ2-4
v_gene: TRBV6-5
d_gene: TRBD1
CDR3aa: CASSYSYRGKNIQYF
CDR3nt: TGTGCCAGCAGTTACTCGTACAGGGGGAAAAACATTCAGTACTTC

abundance: .
j_gene: TRBJ2-2
v_gene: TRBV10-1
d_gene: .
CDR3aa: CASSFSNTGELFF
CDR3nt: TGCGCCAGCAGCTTCTCCAACACCGGGGAGCTGTTTTTT

abundance: .
j_gene: TRBJ2-3
v_gene: TRBV7-6
d_gene: TRBD2
CDR3aa: CASSSTSGGAILADTQYF
CDR3nt: TGTGCCAGCAGCTCGACTAGCGGGGGGGCCATCCTCGCAGATACGCAGTATTTT

abundance: few
j_gene: TRBJ2-7
v_gene: TRBV9
d_gene: TRBD1
CDR3aa: CASSVGVGRGSSYEQYF
CDR3nt: TGTGCCAGCAGCGTAGGAGTAGGCAGGGGGAGCTCCTACGAGCAGTACTTC

abundance: .
j_gene: TRBJ2-3
v_gene: TRBV4-1
d_gene: .
CDR3aa: CASSQGPGVPDTQYF
CDR3nt: TGCGCCAGCAGCCAAGGGCCAGGGGTTCCAGATACGCAGTATTTT

abundance: few
j_gene: TRBJ2-4
v_gene: TRBV5-4
d_gene: .
CDR3aa: CASSPDISAKNIQYF
CDR3nt: TGTGCCAGCAGCCCTGACATCTCAGCCAAAAACATTCAGTACTTC

abundance: .
j_gene: TRBJ2-1
v_gene: TRBV19
d_gene: .
CDR3aa: CASSITPGRNQYNEQFF
CDR3nt: TGTGCCAGTAGTATAACCCCTGGGAGGAATCAATACAATGAGCAGTTCTTC

abundance: .
j_gene: TRBJ1-4
v_gene: TRBV7-2
d_gene: .
CDR3aa: CASSSDSYNEKLFF
CDR3nt: TGTGCCAGCAGCTCCGACAGTTATAATGAAAAACTGTTTTTT

abundance: once
j_gene: TRBJ1-3
v_gene: TRBV28
d_gene: .
CDR3aa: CASSLVRAGNTIYF
CDR3nt: TGTGCCAGCAGTTTAGTCAGGGCTGGAAACACCATATATTTT

abundance: .
j_gene: TRBJ2-1
v_gene: TRBV7-3
d_gene: TRBD2
CDR3aa: CASGASGGSDEQFF
CDR3nt: TGTGCCAGCGGAGCTAGCGGGGGGAGTGATGAGCAGTTCTTC

abundance: .
j_gene: TRBJ1-6
v_gene: TRBV27
d_gene: TRBD1
CDR3aa: CASRRDRAYNSPLHF
CDR3nt: TGTGCCAGCAGACGGGACAGAGCTTATAATTCACCCCTCCACTTT

abundance: .
j_gene: TRBJ1-2
v_gene: TRBV5-1
d_gene: .
CDR3aa: CASSLTGAGYTF
CDR3nt: TGCGCCAGCAGCTTGACGGGTGCTGGCTACACCTTC

abundance: few
j_gene: TRBJ2-1
v_gene: TRBV13
d_gene: TRBD2
CDR3aa: CASSLALAGYYNEQFF
CDR3nt: TGTGCCAGCAGCTTAGCTCTAGCGGGGTACTACAATGAGCAGTTCTTC

abundance: few
j_gene: TRBJ2-7
v_gene: TRBV7-6
d_gene: .
CDR3aa: CASSPYPETASYEQYF
CDR3nt: TGTGCCAGCAGCCCCTACCCGGAGACAGCCTCCTACGAGCAGTACTTC

abundance: .
j_gene: TRBJ2-2
v_gene: TRBV5-8
d_gene: TRBD1
CDR3aa: CASSLGDRARTGELFF
CDR3nt: TGTGCCAGCAGCTTGGGGGACAGGGCAAGGACCGGGGAGCTGTTTTTT

abundance: .
j_gene: TRBJ1-1
v_gene: TRBV4-1
d_gene: .
CDR3aa: CASSQVGGGGTEAFF
CDR3nt: TGCGCCAGCAGCCAAGTGGGGGGGGGTGGCACTGAAGCTTTCTTT

abundance: .
j_gene: TRBJ2-7
v_gene: TRBV2
d_gene: TRBD1
CDR3aa: CASGLDRSSYEQYF
CDR3nt: TGTGCCAGCGGTTTGGACAGGAGCTCCTACGAGCAGTACTTC

abundance: .
j_gene: TRBJ1-5
v_gene: TRBV30
d_gene: TRBD1
CDR3aa: CAWGGQGAFGNQPQHF
CDR3nt: TGTGCCTGGGGGGGACAGGGGGCTTTTGGCAATCAGCCCCAGCATTTT